One and the same sample provided the 2 T cell receptor beta chains below, sequenced in a study of T cell changes during pregnancy in multiple sclerosis. TCRdb's copy holds only in-frame clones and misses some; the assay was immunoSEQ multiplex PCR. The table lists about 60,000 clones, roughly 88% of them singletons. Material: peripheral blood, obtained in the second trimester of pregnancy. The receptors here all came from a female donor with multiple sclerosis, enrolled in a pregnancy study.

The rearrangement uses TRBV10-3 and TRBJ1-1, with 8 bases that match TRBD1. V dropped 6 bases and J dropped 1; count of bases not matched to a gene: 4. The CDR3 runs to 14 residues. The V gene's germline CDR1 is ENHRY and CDR2 SYGVKD. CDR3 DNA sequence: TGTGCCATCAGCCAAGGGACAGGGAACACTGAAGCTTTCTTT. Protein: CAISQGTGNTEAFF.

The CDR3 is CASFFGSTEAFF. DNA for the CDR3: TGTGCCAGCTTCTTCGGGAGCACTGAAGCTTTCTTT. The chain joins TRBV6-5 to TRBJ1-1; no definite D call. CDR3 length: 12 amino acids. Trimming removed 8 bases at V and 4 bases at J, with 11 bases between. Germline CDR1 and CDR2: MNHEY and SVGAGI.